Listed below are T cell receptor beta chains from one sample, sequenced in a study of T cells in Graves' hyperthyroidism and ophthalmopathy. In TCRdb, the multiplex PCR reads were re-called with MiXCR into one record per CDR3 protein. The sample records 450,000 to 650,000 distinct CDR3 sequences, 17% being singletons. The sample comprised blood. The receptor source for this set is a woman aged 18 to 35 with Graves' ophthalmopathy. The CDR3 runs from the conserved cysteine through the conserved F or W. A D gene is named only where the DNA matches it firmly. The size field is filled for only some rows; it gives once, few, many or a size class.

j_call: TRBJ2-3; v_call: TRBV28; d_call: -; clone_size: -; cdr3_nt: TGTGCCAGCAGTTTTAGGGCAGCATATAGCACAGATACGCAGTATTTT; cdr3_aa: CASSFRAAYSTDTQYF
j_call: TRBJ1-2; v_call: TRBV28; d_call: -; clone_size: -; cdr3_nt: TGTGCCAGCAGGATACCTCCTGCCTATGGCTACACCTTC; cdr3_aa: CASRIPPAYGYTF
j_call: TRBJ2-7; v_call: TRBV30; d_call: -; clone_size: many; cdr3_nt: TGTGCCTGGAGTTCCGAATACGAGCAGTACTTC; cdr3_aa: CAWSSEYEQYF
j_call: TRBJ2-3; v_call: TRBV15; d_call: TRBD2; clone_size: few; cdr3_nt: TGTGCCACCGGGGCAGCGGGAGATACAGATACGCAGTATTTT; cdr3_aa: CATGAAGDTDTQYF
j_call: TRBJ1-6; v_call: TRBV12-3/TRBV12-4; d_call: -; clone_size: many; cdr3_nt: TGTGCCAGCAGTCTCGAGCTAGACCGATATTCACCCCTCCACTTT; cdr3_aa: CASSLELDRYSPLHF
j_call: TRBJ1-2; v_call: TRBV11-2; d_call: -; clone_size: many; cdr3_nt: TGTGCCAGCTCTCCCAGGGAGAACTATGGCTACACCTTC; cdr3_aa: CASSPRENYGYTF
j_call: TRBJ2-7; v_call: TRBV5-1; d_call: -; clone_size: many; cdr3_nt: TGCGCCAGCAGCTTCGGGGGCACGGGCTACGAGCAGTACTTC; cdr3_aa: CASSFGGTGYEQYF
j_call: TRBJ1-1; v_call: TRBV10-3; d_call: -; clone_size: -; cdr3_nt: TGTGCCATCAGTGAGTCAGGAGGGATCACTGAAGCTTTCTTT; cdr3_aa: CAISESGGITEAFF
j_call: TRBJ1-6; v_call: TRBV5-1; d_call: -; clone_size: -; cdr3_nt: TGCGCCAGCAGCACAGGATCAAATAATTCACCCCTCCACTTT; cdr3_aa: CASSTGSNNSPLHF
j_call: TRBJ1-4; v_call: TRBV6-1; d_call: -; clone_size: few; cdr3_nt: TGTGCCAGCAGTGTATACGAGCGTGCTCGGGATGAAAAACTGTTTTTT; cdr3_aa: CASSVYERARDEKLFF
j_call: TRBJ2-7; v_call: TRBV5-1; d_call: -; clone_size: few; cdr3_nt: TGCGCCAGCAGCCATACTTACCCCTACGAGCAGTACTTC; cdr3_aa: CASSHTYPYEQYF
j_call: TRBJ2-3; v_call: TRBV27; d_call: -; clone_size: -; cdr3_nt: TGTGCCAGCAGTGCGGCCCGGGGAGATACGCAGTATTTT; cdr3_aa: CASSAARGDTQYF
j_call: TRBJ2-7; v_call: TRBV5-1; d_call: -; clone_size: -; cdr3_nt: TGCGCCAGCAGTAATACAGGCGGCGAGCAGTACTTC; cdr3_aa: CASSNTGGEQYF
j_call: TRBJ2-2; v_call: TRBV29-1; d_call: TRBD2; clone_size: -; cdr3_nt: TGCAGCGTTGAAGGCCTAGCGGGAGTCGGTGGGGAGCTGTTTTTT; cdr3_aa: CSVEGLAGVGGELFF
j_call: TRBJ1-4; v_call: TRBV28; d_call: -; clone_size: many; cdr3_nt: TGTGCCAGCAGTTTATCAGGTAGCACTAATGAAAAACTGTTTTTT; cdr3_aa: CASSLSGSTNEKLFF
j_call: TRBJ2-1; v_call: TRBV5-1; d_call: TRBD2; clone_size: -; cdr3_nt: TGCGCCAGCATCCCCGGGACTAGCGGATACAATGAGCAGTTCTTC; cdr3_aa: CASIPGTSGYNEQFF
j_call: TRBJ2-7; v_call: TRBV19; d_call: TRBD1; clone_size: -; cdr3_nt: TGTGCCAGTAGTCTAGGGACAGGCTACGAGCAGTACTTC; cdr3_aa: CASSLGTGYEQYF
j_call: TRBJ2-1; v_call: TRBV27; d_call: TRBD2; clone_size: many; cdr3_nt: TGTGCCAGCAGTTTAACTAGCGGGAGTTTGGATGAGCAGTTCTTC; cdr3_aa: CASSLTSGSLDEQFF
j_call: TRBJ2-2; v_call: TRBV27; d_call: TRBD1; clone_size: many; cdr3_nt: TGTGCCAGCAGTCAGACAGGGAGCACCGGGGAGCTGTTTTTT; cdr3_aa: CASSQTGSTGELFF
j_call: TRBJ2-1; v_call: TRBV30; d_call: TRBD1; clone_size: many; cdr3_nt: TGTGCCTGGAGTGTTCCGGACAGGGGGATTTACAATGAGCAGTTCTTC; cdr3_aa: CAWSVPDRGIYNEQFF
j_call: TRBJ1-1; v_call: TRBV30; d_call: TRBD1; clone_size: many; cdr3_nt: TGTGCCTGGAACGACAGGGGGTCCAGGGCTTTCTTT; cdr3_aa: CAWNDRGSRAFF
j_call: TRBJ2-1; v_call: TRBV27; d_call: -; clone_size: few; cdr3_nt: TGTGCCAGCAGTTTATCAGCGACTAGTTGGGATGAGCAGTTCTTC; cdr3_aa: CASSLSATSWDEQFF
j_call: TRBJ1-2; v_call: TRBV6-2/TRBV6-3; d_call: -; clone_size: -; cdr3_nt: TGTGCCAGCAGTACATCCGGGGGTCAGGGGACCCATGGCTACACCTTC; cdr3_aa: CASSTSGGQGTHGYTF
j_call: TRBJ2-7; v_call: TRBV6-2/TRBV6-3; d_call: TRBD2; clone_size: many; cdr3_nt: TGTGCCAGCAGTTTACCGACTAGCGGGATAACCTACGAGCAGTACTTC; cdr3_aa: CASSLPTSGITYEQYF
j_call: TRBJ2-3; v_call: TRBV2; d_call: -; clone_size: many; cdr3_nt: TGTGCCAGCAGTGAGTCTACGGGGGCCTTCCCCTTCACAGATACGCAGTATTTT; cdr3_aa: CASSESTGAFPFTDTQYF
j_call: TRBJ2-7; v_call: TRBV20-1; d_call: TRBD1; clone_size: -; cdr3_nt: TGCAGTACGCTCCGGGACAGGGACTACGAGCAGTACTTC; cdr3_aa: CSTLRDRDYEQYF
j_call: TRBJ1-2; v_call: TRBV6-1; d_call: TRBD1; clone_size: many; cdr3_nt: TGTGCCAGCAGCCCGGGACAGACTAACTATGGCTACACCTTC; cdr3_aa: CASSPGQTNYGYTF
j_call: TRBJ1-2; v_call: TRBV6-1; d_call: -; clone_size: many; cdr3_nt: TGTGCCAGCAGTTTTGACCAAAACCTCTATGGCTACACCTTC; cdr3_aa: CASSFDQNLYGYTF
j_call: TRBJ1-2; v_call: TRBV20-1; d_call: -; clone_size: few; cdr3_nt: TGCAGTGCTAGAGGGGGGGAGACTAACTATGGCTACACCTTC; cdr3_aa: CSARGGETNYGYTF
j_call: TRBJ1-1; v_call: TRBV5-1; d_call: -; clone_size: many; cdr3_nt: TGCGCCAGCAGCTTGGCCCCCCCAACTGATGAAGCTTTCTTT; cdr3_aa: CASSLAPPTDEAFF
j_call: TRBJ2-2; v_call: TRBV11-3; d_call: -; clone_size: many; cdr3_nt: TGTGCCAGCAGCTCGTCCCGACTAGATCTGACCGGGGAGCTGTTTTTT; cdr3_aa: CASSSSRLDLTGELFF
j_call: TRBJ1-1; v_call: TRBV5-4; d_call: -; clone_size: many; cdr3_nt: TGTGCCAGCACCCGGGGGGCACAGGACACTGAAGCTTTCTTT; cdr3_aa: CASTRGAQDTEAFF
j_call: TRBJ2-3; v_call: TRBV20-1; d_call: TRBD1; clone_size: -; cdr3_nt: TGCAGTGCTTGGACAGGGGCCCTCACAGATACGCAGTATTTT; cdr3_aa: CSAWTGALTDTQYF
j_call: TRBJ2-5; v_call: TRBV13; d_call: TRBD2; clone_size: -; cdr3_nt: TGTGCCAGCAGCCCGGGCTCCGGGACTAGCGGGACCCGGGTCGAGACCCAGTACTTC; cdr3_aa: CASSPGSGTSGTRVETQYF
j_call: TRBJ1-5; v_call: TRBV4-1; d_call: -; clone_size: few; cdr3_nt: TGCGCCAGCAGCCAAGAACCTGGACAGTCTTATCAGCCCCAGCATTTT; cdr3_aa: CASSQEPGQSYQPQHF
j_call: TRBJ1-6; v_call: TRBV7-2; d_call: TRBD1; clone_size: many; cdr3_nt: TGTGCCAGCAGTCAGGACAGGATTTCTTCACCCCTCCACTTT; cdr3_aa: CASSQDRISSPLHF
j_call: TRBJ2-7; v_call: TRBV7-2; d_call: -; clone_size: -; cdr3_nt: TGTGCCAGCAGCCTAAAAAGAGAGGGCTACGAGCAGTACTTC; cdr3_aa: CASSLKREGYEQYF
j_call: TRBJ2-7; v_call: TRBV2; d_call: -; clone_size: many; cdr3_nt: TGTGCCAGCAGTGAAGGGCGGGGAGACTACGAGCAGTACTTC; cdr3_aa: CASSEGRGDYEQYF
j_call: TRBJ1-4; v_call: TRBV5-1; d_call: -; clone_size: few; cdr3_nt: TGCGCCAGCAGCTTGGATGCCCGGGATGAAAAACTGTTTTTT; cdr3_aa: CASSLDARDEKLFF
j_call: TRBJ2-1; v_call: TRBV7-3; d_call: TRBD2; clone_size: many; cdr3_nt: TGTGCCAGCAGCTCCATAGCGGGGTACAATGAGCAGTTCTTC; cdr3_aa: CASSSIAGYNEQFF
j_call: TRBJ1-3; v_call: TRBV5-4; d_call: -; clone_size: -; cdr3_nt: TGTGCCAGCAGCTTGGGGGCGGGGAACTCTGGAAACACCATATATTTT; cdr3_aa: CASSLGAGNSGNTIYF